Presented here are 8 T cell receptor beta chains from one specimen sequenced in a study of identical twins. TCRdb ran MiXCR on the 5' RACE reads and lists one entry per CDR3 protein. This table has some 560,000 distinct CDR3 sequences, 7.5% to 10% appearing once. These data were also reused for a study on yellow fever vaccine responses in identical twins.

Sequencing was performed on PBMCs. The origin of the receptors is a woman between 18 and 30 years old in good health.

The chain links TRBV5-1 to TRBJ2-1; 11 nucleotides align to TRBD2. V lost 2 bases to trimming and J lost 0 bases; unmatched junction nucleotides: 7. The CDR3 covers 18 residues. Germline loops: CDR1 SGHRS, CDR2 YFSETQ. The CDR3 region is CASSFSTSGGSSYNEQFF. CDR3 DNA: TGCGCCAGCAGCTTCAGTACTAGCGGGGGAAGCTCCTACAATGAGCAGTTCTTC.

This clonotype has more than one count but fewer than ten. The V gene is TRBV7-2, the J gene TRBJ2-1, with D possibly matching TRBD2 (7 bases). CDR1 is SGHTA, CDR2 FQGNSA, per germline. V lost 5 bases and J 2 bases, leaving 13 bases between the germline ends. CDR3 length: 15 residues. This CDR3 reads CASSPWRGPYNEQFF. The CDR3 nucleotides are TGTGCCAGCAGCCCTTGGCGGGGGCCCTACAATGAGCAGTTCTTC.

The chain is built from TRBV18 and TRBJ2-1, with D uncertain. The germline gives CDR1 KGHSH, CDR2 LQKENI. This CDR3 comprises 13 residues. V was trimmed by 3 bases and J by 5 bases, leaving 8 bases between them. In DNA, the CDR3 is TGTGCCAGCTCACCCATCATCGACAATGAGCAGTTCTTC. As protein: CASSPIIDNEQFF.

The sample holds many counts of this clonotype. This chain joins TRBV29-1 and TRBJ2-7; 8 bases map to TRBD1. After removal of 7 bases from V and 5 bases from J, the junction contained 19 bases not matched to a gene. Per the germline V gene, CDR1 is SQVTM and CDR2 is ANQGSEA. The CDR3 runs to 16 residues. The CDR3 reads CSALLVRTGRINEQYF. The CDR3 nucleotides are TGCAGCGCGCTACTCGTTAGGACAGGGAGAATCAACGAGCAGTACTTC.

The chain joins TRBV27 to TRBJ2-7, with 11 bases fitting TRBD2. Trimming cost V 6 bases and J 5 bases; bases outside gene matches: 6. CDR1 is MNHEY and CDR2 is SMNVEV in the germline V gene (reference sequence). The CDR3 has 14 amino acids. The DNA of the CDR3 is TGTGCCAGCAGCATAGCGGGAGGGCGGGACGAGCAGTACTTC. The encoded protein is CASSIAGGRDEQYF.

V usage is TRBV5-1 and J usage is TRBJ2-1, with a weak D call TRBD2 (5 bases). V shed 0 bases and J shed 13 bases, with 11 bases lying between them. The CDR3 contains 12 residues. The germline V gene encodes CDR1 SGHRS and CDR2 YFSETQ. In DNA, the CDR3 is TGCGCCAGCAGCTTGGCCCCCGGGATCCAGTTCTTC. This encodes CASSLAPGIQFF. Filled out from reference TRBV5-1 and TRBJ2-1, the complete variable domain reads KAGVTQTPRYLIKTRGQQVTLSCSPISGHRSVSWYQQTPGQGLQFLFEYFSETQRNKGNFPGRFSGRQFSNSRSEMNVSTLELGDSALYLCASSLAPGIQFFGPGTRLTVL.

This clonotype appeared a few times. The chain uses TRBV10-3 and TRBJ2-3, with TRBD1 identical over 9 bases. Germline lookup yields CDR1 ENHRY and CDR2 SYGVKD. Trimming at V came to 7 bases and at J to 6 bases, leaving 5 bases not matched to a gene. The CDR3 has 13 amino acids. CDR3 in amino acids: CAIMDRGSDTQYF. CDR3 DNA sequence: TGTGCCATCATGGACAGGGGCTCGGATACGCAGTATTTT.

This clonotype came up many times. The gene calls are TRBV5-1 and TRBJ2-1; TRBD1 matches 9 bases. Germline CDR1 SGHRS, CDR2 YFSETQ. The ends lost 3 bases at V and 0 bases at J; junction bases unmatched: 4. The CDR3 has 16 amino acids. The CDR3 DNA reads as TGCGCCAGCAGCTCCGGGACAGGGAGCTCCTACAATGAGCAGTTCTTC. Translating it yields CASSSGTGSSYNEQFF. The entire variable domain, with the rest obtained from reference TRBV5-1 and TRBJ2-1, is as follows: KAGVTQTPRYLIKTRGQQVTLSCSPISGHRSVSWYQQTPGQGLQFLFEYFSETQRNKGNFPGRFSGRQFSNSRSEMNVSTLELGDSALYLCASSSGTGSSYNEQFFGPGTRLTVL.